This is a list of T cell receptor beta chains from one sample in a study of blood T cell repertoires in COVID-19. Sequencing was performed with immunoSEQ multiplex PCR; in TCRdb, only in-frame clones are kept and a portion is missing. The table has around 250,000 clones, more than 85% seen once. What was sequenced was peripheral blood. Every receptor here comes from a woman aged 70-85 years with active or convalescent COVID-19. CDR3s include the opening cysteine and the closing phenylalanine or tryptophan. A D gene is named only where the DNA matches it firmly. Some rows have no size entry. The others give once, few or many, or a class for an expanded clone.

TRBD1,.,TRBV25-1,TRBJ2-7,14,TGTGCCAGCAGTCGGGACAGGGGGGTCCACGAGCAGTACTTC,CASSRDRGVHEQYF
TRBD2,.,TRBV7-2,TRBJ2-2,18,TGTGCCAGCAGCTTAGATCCTCGGCTAGCGGGCTTCACCGGGGAGCTGTTTTTT,CASSLDPRLAGFTGELFF
TRBD2,.,TRBV6-2/TRBV6-3,TRBJ2-7,18,TGTGCCAGCAGTTGGGAGTCGGTCTTGGGGGGGACTATCTACGAGCAGTACTTC,CASSWESVLGGTIYEQYF
.,.,TRBV5-5,TRBJ1-1,14,TGTGCCAGCAGCTATAGGGGGAGGAACACTGAAGCTTTCTTT,CASSYRGRNTEAFF
.,.,TRBV5-1,TRBJ1-1,12,TGCGCCAGCAGGGGAGAGCCCTTAGAAGCTTTCTTT,CASRGEPLEAFF
TRBD2,.,TRBV6-5,TRBJ2-1,13,TGTGCCAGCACTGGCGGGGGCTACAATGAGCAGTTCTTC,CASTGGGYNEQFF
.,.,TRBV2,TRBJ1-4,12,TGTGCCAGCAGTCCCCAGGGTGAAAAACTGTTTTTT,CASSPQGEKLFF
TRBD1,.,TRBV5-8,TRBJ2-5,16,TGTGCCAGCAGCCCCAGGCCAGGAAGGGGGCTGGAGACCCAGTACTTC,CASSPRPGRGLETQYF
.,.,TRBV27,TRBJ1-1,15,TGTGCCAGCAGTTTATCGTCCAGGGTAGGCACTGAAGCTTTCTTT,CASSLSSRVGTEAFF
TRBD2,.,TRBV9,TRBJ2-1,15,TGTGCCAGCAGCGCTAGCGGGCTCTCCTACAATGAGCAGTTCTTC,CASSASGLSYNEQFF
.,once,TRBV5-4,TRBJ2-7,15,TGTGCCAGCAGCTCCCTGGATGGGGAGGAGTACGAGCAGTACTTC,CASSSLDGEEYEQYF
.,.,TRBV24-1,TRBJ1-5,11,TGTGCCCACGGGGGTCGACCGCCCCAGCATTTT,CAHGGRPPQHF
.,.,TRBV11-2,TRBJ1-5,19,TGTGCCAGCAGCCCTTCAATCCCCAGGGTACTAAGTGTCACTCAGCCCCAGCATTTT,CASSPSIPRVLSVTQPQHF
.,.,TRBV3-1/TRBV3-2,TRBJ2-6,13,TGTGCCACACAGGGATCTGGGGCCAACGTCCTGACTTTC,CATQGSGANVLTF
.,.,TRBV6-2/TRBV6-3,TRBJ1-5,15,TGTGCCAGCAGTCCCCAGGGGAAGAGCAATCAGCCCCAGCATTTT,CASSPQGKSNQPQHF
.,.,TRBV7-2,TRBJ1-4,17,TGTGCCAGCAGCCCCGTCGGGGGGGGGAAGACTAATGAAAAACTGTTTTTT,CASSPVGGGKTNEKLFF
TRBD1,.,TRBV18,TRBJ1-5,17,TGTGCCAGCTCACCGGCAGGGGGCGGGGGTAGCAATCAGCCCCAGCATTTT,CASSPAGGGGSNQPQHF
TRBD1,.,TRBV7-9,TRBJ1-5,16,TGTGCCAGCAGCTCCGACAGGGGCCACAGCAATCAGCCCCAGCATTTT,CASSSDRGHSNQPQHF
TRBD1,.,TRBV2,TRBJ1-4,18,TGTGCCAGCAAGCTAGGGACAGGGTTTTTTTCAACTAATGAAAAACTGTTTTTT,CASKLGTGFFSTNEKLFF
.,.,TRBV7-8,TRBJ2-5,15,TGTGCCAGCAGCCCAAATCGGACTAGGGGGACGACCCAGTACTTC,CASSPNRTRGTTQYF
.,.,TRBV5-4,TRBJ2-7,16,TGTGCCAGCAGCCCCGGAGGGGGCACCCTTCCCTACGAGCAGTACTTC,CASSPGGGTLPYEQYF
.,once,TRBV3-1/TRBV3-2,TRBJ1-1,13,TGTGCCAGCAGCCTAGGACCCGGGGCTGAAGCTTTCTTT,CASSLGPGAEAFF
.,.,TRBV6-4,TRBJ1-5,15,TGTGCCAGCAGTCCAGAGGACAGTTCAAATCAGCCCCAGCATTTT,CASSPEDSSNQPQHF
TRBD1,once,TRBV5-6,TRBJ2-1,15,TGTGCCAGCAGCCCGCCAGGACAGGGGCTCGGTGAGCAGTTCTTC,CASSPPGQGLGEQFF
.,.,TRBV6-5,TRBJ1-6,15,TGTGCCAGCAGTTACTCGGGAGGATTTGGTTCACCCCTCCACTTT,CASSYSGGFGSPLHF
.,.,TRBV5-1,TRBJ1-1,13,TGCGCCAGCAGCTTCGGGGGGGCGGTTGAAGCTTTCTTT,CASSFGGAVEAFF
TRBD1,.,TRBV29-1,TRBJ2-7,15,TGCAGCGTTCAAAAGGACAGGAGTACCTCCTACGAGCAGTACTTC,CSVQKDRSTSYEQYF
.,once,TRBV3-1/TRBV3-2,TRBJ2-3,14,TGTGCCAGCAGCCAAAGGGGTACCACAGATACGCAGTATTTT,CASSQRGTTDTQYF
.,few,TRBV19,TRBJ1-5,15,TGTGCCAGTAGTATAACGGAAACAGGGAGTCAGCCCCAGCATTTT,CASSITETGSQPQHF
.,.,TRBV7-2,TRBJ1-3,15,TGTGCCAGCAGCTTGACAAATTGGGCTGGAAACACCATATATTTT,CASSLTNWAGNTIYF
.,.,TRBV6-5,TRBJ1-6,15,TGTGCCAGCAGTTACCGGCGGGGGGCTGGTTCACCCCTCCACTTT,CASSYRRGAGSPLHF
.,.,TRBV5-4,TRBJ1-4,13,TGTGCCAGCAGCTTGGCCCCCGGAACAGCTCTGTTTTTT,CASSLAPGTALFF
TRBD1,.,TRBV7-2,TRBJ1-2,14,TGTGCCAGCAGCCCCCCAGGGGGTCTCTATGGCTACACCTTC,CASSPPGGLYGYTF
TRBD2,once,TRBV10-3,TRBJ2-1,17,TGTGCCATCAAAACCCGACTAGCGGGGGGGCCGGACAATGAGCAGTTCTTC,CAIKTRLAGGPDNEQFF
.,once,TRBV7-8,TRBJ1-2,13,TGTGCCAGCAGCCGAGGGACATCCTATGGCTACACCTTC,CASSRGTSYGYTF
.,.,TRBV27,TRBJ1-6,14,TGTGCCAGCAGTTTCTCCGGAGGAAATTCACCCCTCCACTTT,CASSFSGGNSPLHF
.,.,TRBV6-5,TRBJ2-1,13,TGTGCCAGCAGTTACTTCCAGTACAATGAGCAGTTCTTC,CASSYFQYNEQFF
.,.,TRBV6-5,TRBJ1-2,15,TGTGCCAGCAGTCCCTCGGGGGGGGCGGTCTATGGCTACACCTTC,CASSPSGGAVYGYTF
.,.,TRBV6-5,TRBJ1-2,12,TGTGCCAGCACTAGAACAGGGCATGGCTACACCTTC,CASTRTGHGYTF
TRBD1,.,TRBV19,TRBJ1-1,13,TGTGCCATTAGGGGGCTGAAAGACACTGAAGCTTTCTTT,CAIRGLKDTEAFF
TRBD1,.,TRBV19,TRBJ2-5,15,TGTGCCAGTAGTACAGGGGGCGCAGTTCGAGAGACCCAGTACTTC,CASSTGGAVRETQYF
.,few,TRBV6-5,TRBJ1-2,13,TGTGCCAGCCTCCCGGGACAAGACTATGGCTACACCTTC,CASLPGQDYGYTF
.,.,TRBV11-2,TRBJ1-1,13,TGTGCCAGCAGCTTAGCGGGGGGCCTTGGGGCTTTCTTT,CASSLAGGLGAFF
TRBD1,.,TRBV7-9,TRBJ1-1,15,TGTGCCAGCAGCCTGACAGGGGCTCTGGGGACTGAAGCTTTCTTT,CASSLTGALGTEAFF
TRBD1,few,TRBV19,TRBJ1-6,17,TGTGCCAGTAGTACCCGGGACAGGGGGTCTGGGAATTCACCCCTCCACTTT,CASSTRDRGSGNSPLHF
.,.,TRBV5-6,TRBJ1-2,15,TGTGCCAGCAGCTTGGCCCAGGTTTCCTTTAACGGCTACACCTTC,CASSLAQVSFNGYTF
TRBD1,.,TRBV18,TRBJ1-1,13,TGTGCCAGCTCCCTTGGACAGGGCACTGAAGCTTTCTTT,CASSLGQGTEAFF
.,.,TRBV7-2,TRBJ2-1,15,TGTGCCAGCAGCTCCTACACGGGCGGGTACAATGAGCAGTTCTTC,CASSSYTGGYNEQFF
.,.,TRBV18,TRBJ2-7,12,TGTGCCAGCTCACCAGAGGGTCGCGAGCAGTACTTC,CASSPEGREQYF
.,.,TRBV6-6,TRBJ1-5,15,TGTGCCAGCCTCCTTGGGGGGGGGAGTTATCAGCCCCAGCATTTT,CASLLGGGSYQPQHF
.,.,TRBV27,TRBJ1-1,13,TGTGCCAGCAGTTTAAGGAGGGTCACTGAAGCTTTCTTT,CASSLRRVTEAFF